This T cell receptor (beta chain) was sequenced in a study of blood T cells in healthy people across ages. The authors ran a second PCR of 7 to 11 cycles using a sample-barcoded 5' primer and a J-beta primer mix. TCRdb re-called the 5' RACE reads through MiXCR, storing one row per CDR3 protein. The data show about 780,000 distinct CDR3 sequences, about half seen once. This clonotype has more than one count but fewer than ten. The ends lost 5 bases at V and 4 bases at J; junction bases unmatched: 8. The CDR3 runs 15 residues. CDR1 and CDR2 from the germline V gene are SGHTA and FQGNSA. Per individual sample, total RNA of at least 6 micrograms was extracted.

The sample was blood. This chain joins TRBV7-2 and TRBJ2-4, with 7 bases lining up with TRBD2. This TCR derives from a man aged 80 or over in good health. DNA for the CDR3: TGTGCCAGCAGCGGAGGAACAGCGGGAAAAAACATTCAGTACTTC. Protein product: CASSGGTAGKNIQYF.